Listed here are 26 T cell receptor beta chains from one sample, sequenced in a study of shared clonotypes between healthy human individuals. Here immunoSEQ multiplex PCR was the method, and the copy in TCRdb shows in-frame clones only, minus some. The table records 740,000 or so clones, more than 70% of them present only once. The specimen was memory CD4+ T cells sorted from blood. Subset of the sample: CD45RA-negative fraction. The receptors originated from a woman aged 25 to 39 in good health.

The chain couples TRBV7-9 to TRBJ2-1; the match to TRBD2 covers 8 bases. The V and J ends lost 5 bases and 5 bases, in that order; junction bases with no gene match: 11. The CDR3 contains 16 residues. Germline lookup yields CDR1 SEHNR and CDR2 FQNEAQ (reference sequence). This CDR3 reads CASSIRAGGLNNEQFF. The CDR3 DNA sequence: TGTGCCAGCAGCATCCGGGCGGGGGGTTTAAACAATGAGCAGTTCTTC.

V is TRBV2 and J is TRBJ1-5; no clear D. This CDR3 has 18 residues. CDR1 and CDR2 (germline): SNHLY, FYNNEI. Deletions cut 3 bases from V and 3 bases from J, with 21 bases between. This chain's CDR3 is CASSDSHPLLIFNQPQHF. CDR3 bases: TGTGCCAGCAGTGATTCCCACCCACTGCTAATATTCAATCAGCCCCAGCATTTT.

This clone was found once. The chain has TRBV11-1 and TRBJ2-2; 7 bases are shared with TRBD2. Germline V gives CDR1 SGHAT, CDR2 FQDESV (reference sequence). J lost 3 bases, V lost 5 bases, and 9 bases had no gene match. The CDR3 is 16 amino acids. CDR3 region: CASSRLGRDYTGELFF. The CDR3 nucleotides read TGTGCCAGCAGCCGATTGGGGAGGGATTACACCGGGGAGCTGTTTTTT. Full variable domain (outside the CDR3, taken from reference TRBV11-1 and TRBJ2-2): EAEVAQSPRYKITEKSQAVAFWCDPISGHATLYWYRQILGQGPELLVQFQDESVVDDSQLPKDRFSAERLKGVDSTLKIQPAELGDSAMYLCASSRLGRDYTGELFFGEGSRLTVL.

The chain is built from TRBV6-1 and TRBJ1-2; no definite D call. The V gene lost 1 base and the J gene lost 7 bases, with 4 bases spanning the gap. The CDR3 is 11 residues long. Germline V gene lookup returns CDR1 MNHNS and CDR2 SASEGT. CDR3 protein: CASSEGAGYTF. DNA for the CDR3: TGTGCCAGCAGTGAAGGAGCTGGCTACACCTTC.

This clone occurred once. The chain uses TRBV2 and TRBJ2-2; tentatively, D is TRBD2 (5 bases). Germline V gene sequence: CDR1 SNHLY, CDR2 FYNNEI. CDR3 length: 13 residues. V lost 8 bases, J lost 4 bases, and 11 bases lay in between. CDR3 in amino acids: CASGGGGTGELFF. CDR3 bases: TGTGCCAGCGGAGGCGGAGGCACCGGGGAGCTGTTTTTT.

The chain links TRBV4-1 to TRBJ2-1, with TRBD1 identical over 7 bases. The CDR3 is 16 amino acids. CDR1 MGHRA and CDR2 YSYEKL come from the germline V gene. V lost 0 bases, J lost 0 bases, and 2 bases stayed unmatched. The CDR3 loop is CASSQDRGFSYNEQFF. The CDR3 DNA follows: TGCGCCAGCAGCCAAGACAGGGGGTTCTCCTACAATGAGCAGTTCTTC.

V gene TRBV11-2 combines with J gene TRBJ2-6; tentative D call: TRBD1 (5 bases). Trimming removed 5 bases from V and 0 bases from J, with 8 bases in between. This CDR3 has 15 amino acids. Germline-derived CDR1 and CDR2 are SGHAT and FQNNGV. The CDR3 protein is CASSADSSGANVLTF. The CDR3, as DNA: TGTGCCAGCAGCGCCGACAGCTCTGGGGCCAACGTCCTGACTTTC.

The chain couples TRBV19 to TRBJ2-7, with D tentatively TRBD2 (6 bases). Trimming shortened V by 7 bases and J by 0 bases, and 10 bases separated the two germline ends. This CDR3 region has 13 residues. Per the germline V gene, CDR1 is LNHDA and CDR2 is SQIVND (reference sequence). CDR3 DNA: TGTGCCAGTATGGGGAGGAGCTCCTACGAGCAGTACTTC. Residues: CASMGRSSYEQYF.

The chain links TRBV9 to TRBJ1-2; 11 positions match TRBD1. The CDR3 has 15 residues. Germline values: CDR1 SGDLS, CDR2 YYNGEE. J gave up 5 bases and V 3 bases, and 6 bases lay outside the gene matches. DNA of the CDR3: TGTGCCAGCAGCGCCTGGGACAGGGGGACATATGGCTACACCTTC. The encoded protein is CASSAWDRGTYGYTF. Full variable domain (missing parts from reference TRBV9 and TRBJ1-2): DSGVTQTPKHLITATGQRVTLRCSPRSGDLSVYWYQQSLDQGLQFLIQYYNGEERAKGNILERFSAQQFPDLHSELNLSSLELGDSALYFCASSAWDRGTYGYTFGSGTRLTVV.

This clone was observed a few times. The V gene is TRBV18, the J gene TRBJ2-1, with TRBD2 matching 9 bases. The V and J ends lost 6 bases and 7 bases, in that order; junction bases with no gene match: 10. CDR1 is KGHSH and CDR2 is LQKENI in the germline V gene. The CDR3 length is 15 residues. As DNA, the CDR3 is TGTGCCAGCTCCCGTCGGGCGGGAGGGCCGAATGAGCAGTTCTTC. Translating gives CASSRRAGGPNEQFF.

The chain joins TRBV19 to TRBJ2-1; 7 bases line up with TRBD2. This CDR3 has 18 residues. Germline-derived CDR1 and CDR2 are LNHDA and SQIVND (reference sequence). Trimming at V came to 10 bases and at J to 0 bases, leaving 18 bases not matched to a gene. CDR3 amino acids: CATRRGGVRLSSYNEQFF. The CDR3 DNA reads TGTGCCACACGCCGGGGAGGGGTTCGGCTCAGCTCCTACAATGAGCAGTTCTTC.

The J gene is TRBJ2-6, the V gene TRBV2, with D possibly TRBD1 on 5 matching bases. Germline V gene sequence: CDR1 SNHLY, CDR2 FYNNEI. The V end lost 8 bases, the J end lost 1 base, and 12 bases lay between the germline ends. The CDR3 loop spans 15 amino acids. As DNA, the CDR3 is TGTGCCAGCGGAACAGGCCCATCTGGGGCCAACGTCCTGACTTTC. Translation: CASGTGPSGANVLTF.

This clone has more than one count but fewer than ten. The V gene is TRBV6-1, the J gene TRBJ1-5, with D tentatively TRBD1 (6 bases). V lost 8 bases to trimming and J lost 0 bases, with 11 bases between them. The CDR3 runs to 14 residues. Germline V gene sequence: CDR1 MNHNS, CDR2 SASEGT. The CDR3 bases are TGTGCCAGCCAACAGGGCTATAGCAATCAGCCCCAGCATTTT. It translates to CASQQGYSNQPQHF.

The chain joins TRBV4-1 to TRBJ1-2, with 8 bases that match TRBD1. Germline loops: CDR1 MGHRA, CDR2 YSYEKL. The J segment lost 8 bases and the V segment lost 1 base, leaving 9 bases of the junction unmatched. This CDR3 comprises 15 residues. The DNA for the CDR3 is TGCGCCAGCAGCCAAGTTTCCGGACAGGGTGGCGGCTACACCTTC. This gives the protein CASSQVSGQGGGYTF.

This clone was counted a few times. This specimen includes other DNA sequences encoding the same CDR3. The CDR3 is CASSLGGQGAYGYTF. The CDR3 coding sequence is TGCGCCAGCAGCTTGGGAGGACAGGGGGCATACGGCTACACCTTC. The chain employs TRBV5-1 and TRBJ1-2, with 11 bases lining up with TRBD1. Germline loops: CDR1 SGHRS, CDR2 YFSETQ. The junction had 6 bases not matched to a gene; V was cut back by 0 bases and J by 8 bases. This CDR3 has 15 residues.

This chain connects TRBV6-1 to TRBJ2-2; maybe TRBD1 (6 bases). Germline V gene data show CDR1 as MNHNS and CDR2 as SASEGT. Trimming left V 7 bases short and J 2 bases short, with 11 bases between. The CDR3 has 14 amino acids. The CDR3 DNA reads TGTGCCAGCAACCAGGACAGCAACACCGGGGAGCTGTTTTTT. Its protein is CASNQDSNTGELFF.

This rearrangement joins TRBV18 to TRBJ2-5; the match to TRBD1 covers 8 bases. CDR1 KGHSH and CDR2 LQKENI come from the germline V gene. CDR3 length: 13 amino acids. The trim removed 6 bases at V and 5 bases at J, leaving 5 bases unmatched. CDR3 coding DNA: TGTGCCAGCTCCCGCCACAGGGGGGAGACCCAGTACTTC. It translates to CASSRHRGETQYF.

The J gene is TRBJ1-5, the V gene TRBV11-2; no reliable D call. The CDR3 is 13 residues long. Trimming left V 5 bases short and J 4 bases short, with 9 bases between. The V gene's germline CDR1 is SGHAT and CDR2 FQNNGV. In DNA, the CDR3 is TGTGCCAGCAGCCTCGAGAGGAATCAGCCCCAGCATTTT. It is translated as CASSLERNQPQHF.

The rearrangement links TRBV5-4 to TRBJ2-7; 8 bases map to TRBD1. V gave up 7 bases and J gave up 1 base; unmatched junction bases: 10. This CDR3 is built from 15 residues. Germline CDR1 reads SGHNT; CDR2 reads YYREEE (reference sequence). CDR3 in amino acids: CASSLAGTGSYEQYF. CDR3 nucleotide sequence: TGTGCCAGCTCTCTGGCCGGGACAGGTTCCTACGAGCAGTACTTC. Complete variable domain (other parts from reference TRBV5-4 and TRBJ2-7): ETGVTQSPTHLIKTRGQQVTLRCSSQSGHNTVSWYQQALGQGPQFIFQYYREEENGRGNFPPRFSGLQFPNYSSELNVNALELDDSALYLCASSLAGTGSYEQYFGPGTRLTVT.

The chain is built from TRBV7-9 and TRBJ1-1; D remains unclear. This CDR3 has 13 residues. V lost 1 base to trimming and J lost 10 bases, with 13 bases between them. Germline V gene lookup returns CDR1 SEHNR and CDR2 FQNEAQ (reference sequence). The CDR3 sequence is CASSLEAYPLAFF. The DNA for the CDR3 is TGTGCCAGCAGCTTAGAGGCATACCCTCTAGCTTTCTTT. Complete variable domain (other parts from reference TRBV7-9 and TRBJ1-1): DTGVSQNPRHKITKRGQNVTFRCDPISEHNRLYWYRQTLGQGPEFLTYFQNEAQLEKSRLLSDRFSAERPKGSFSTLEIQRTEQGDSAMYLCASSLEAYPLAFFGQGTRLTVV.

V gene TRBV18 combines with J gene TRBJ2-7; 7 nucleotides align to TRBD1. Germline V gene lookup returns CDR1 KGHSH and CDR2 LQKENI. Germline trimming cut 1 base from V and 0 bases from J; bases unmatched to any gene: 3. The CDR3 sequence is 15 residues long. This CDR3 reads CASSPRGTASYEQYF. The CDR3 DNA reads TGTGCCAGCTCACCACGAGGGACAGCCTCCTACGAGCAGTACTTC.

This clone showed up just once. This chain links TRBV23-1 with TRBJ2-1; no firm D call. TRBV23-1 falls under the ORF class, with uncertain function. This CDR3 has 16 amino acids. V gave up 4 bases and J gave up 0 bases, with 13 bases separating them. The CDR3 DNA reads TGCGCCAGCAGTCCCGAGTCAGCAGGCTCCTACAATGAGCAGTTCTTC. Translated: CASSPESAGSYNEQFF.

The chain has TRBV21-1 and TRBJ1-5; no check of the table's D call, TRBD1, against the DNA was made. TRBV21-1 constitutes a pseudogene. This CDR3 spans 17 amino acids. CDR3 DNA sequence: TGTGCCAGCAGCAGACGGTTCCACAGGGGGCGCATCCAGCCCCAGCATTTT. Its protein is CASSRRFHRGRIQPQHF.

The chain recombines TRBV6-1 with TRBJ2-5; D is unclear. Germline CDR1 and CDR2: MNHNS and SASEGT. V was cut by 7 bases and J by 8 bases, with 14 bases left in between. The CDR3 runs 12 residues. The CDR3 DNA reads as TGTGCCAGCACTTTCGACTCTCCCACCCAGTACTTC. It translates to CASTFDSPTQYF.

This chain connects TRBV7-9 to TRBJ1-4, with 10 bases identical to TRBD1. Unmatched junction bases numbered 6, after V lost 4 bases and J lost 10 bases. CDR1 SEHNR and CDR2 FQNEAQ come from the germline V gene (reference sequence). CDR3 length equals 14 residues. As DNA, the CDR3 is TGTGCCAGCAGCTCCGGACAGGGGGGGCGAAAACTGTTTTTT. The encoded protein is CASSSGQGGRKLFF.

The chain recombines TRBV27 with TRBJ2-7; 7 bases are a match to TRBD2. Germline CDR1 and CDR2: MNHEY and SMNVEV (reference sequence). The J segment lost 4 bases and the V segment lost 4 bases, leaving 10 bases of the junction unmatched. The CDR3 has 15 amino acids. The CDR3 loop reads CASSSVERGMYEQYF. The CDR3, as DNA: TGTGCCAGCAGTTCAGTGGAGCGGGGAATGTACGAGCAGTACTTC.